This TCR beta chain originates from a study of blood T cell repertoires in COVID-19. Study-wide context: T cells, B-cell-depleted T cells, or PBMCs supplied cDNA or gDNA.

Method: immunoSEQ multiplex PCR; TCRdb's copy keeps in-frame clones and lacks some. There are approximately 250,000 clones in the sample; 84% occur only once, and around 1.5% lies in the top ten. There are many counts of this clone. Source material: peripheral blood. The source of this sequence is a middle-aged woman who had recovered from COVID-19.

The chain's CDR3 is CARAPSYEQYF. CDR3 DNA: TGTGCCAGGGCCCCTTCCTACGAGCAGTACTTC. This rearrangement joins TRBV5-3 to TRBJ2-7; no firm D call. TRBV5-3 is an ORF; its function is uncertain. Trimming cost V 8 bases and J 1 base, with 7 bases left between them. This CDR3 region has 11 residues.